Listed below are T cell receptor beta chains from one sample, sequenced in a study of PD-1 blockade in classical Hodgkin lymphoma. TCRdb's table, derived via immunoSEQ multiplex PCR, lists solely in-frame clones and lacks some. Of just under 100,000 clones listed, approximately 80% are singletons. This material consisted of peripheral blood mononuclear cells (PBMCs), taken at baseline. The receptors originated from a human donor with classical Hodgkin lymphoma. Both conserved end residues are part of each CDR3. The D gene is left open where the match is weak. Clone size appears in some rows only: once, few, many, or a class for an expanded clone.

clone_size,v_call,j_call,d_call,cdr3_aa,cdr3_nt
NA,TRBV4-2,TRBJ1-1,TRBD1,CASSPDRVARTEAFF,TGTGCCAGCAGCCCGGACAGGGTTGCGCGCACTGAAGCTTTCTTT
NA,TRBV5-1,TRBJ2-5,NA,CASSFEAARFGETQYF,TGCGCCAGCAGCTTCGAGGCCGCCCGATTCGGGGAGACCCAGTACTTC
NA,TRBV7-9,TRBJ2-1,TRBD2,CASSFGGRAGEQFF,TGTGCCAGCAGCTTCGGCGGGAGGGCCGGCGAGCAGTTCTTC
NA,TRBV7-7,TRBJ2-1,NA,CASSLDLLDEQFF,TGTGCCAGCAGCTTAGACCTGCTGGATGAGCAGTTCTTC
NA,TRBV5-6,TRBJ1-1,NA,CASSLSGRNTEAFF,TGTGCCAGCAGCTTGTCGGGCAGGAACACTGAAGCTTTCTTT
NA,TRBV6-1,TRBJ2-6,TRBD1,CASSGTGALTSGANVLTF,TGTGCCAGCAGTGGGACAGGGGCCTTGACCTCTGGGGCCAACGTCCTGACTTTC
NA,TRBV15,TRBJ1-6,NA,CATSRDRNSPLHF,TGTGCCACCAGCAGAGATCGCAATTCACCCCTCCACTTT
NA,TRBV6-5,TRBJ2-7,TRBD2,CASSLLAGGPWEQYF,TGTGCCAGCAGTTTATTAGCGGGAGGGCCGTGGGAGCAGTACTTC
few,TRBV28,TRBJ2-7,TRBD2,CASETSGRAGEQYF,TGTGCCAGCGAAACTAGCGGGAGGGCCGGGGAGCAGTACTTC
NA,TRBV5-1,TRBJ2-2,TRBD2,CASHDLAGVSAGELFF,TGCGCCAGCCACGATCTAGCGGGAGTCAGCGCCGGGGAGCTGTTTTTT
few,TRBV7-9,TRBJ1-2,NA,CASSLVGADYGYTF,TGTGCCAGCAGCTTAGTAGGGGCGGACTATGGCTACACCTTC
NA,TRBV20-1,TRBJ2-7,NA,CSARGLEQYF,TGCAGTGCTAGAGGTCTCGAGCAGTACTTC
NA,TRBV2,TRBJ2-3,NA,CASSEATGTDTQYF,TGTGCCAGCAGTGAAGCAACCGGGACAGATACGCAGTATTTT
NA,TRBV10-1,TRBJ1-2,NA,CASSDPPDNRGYTF,TGCGCCAGCAGTGACCCCCCGGACAATCGCGGCTACACCTTC
NA,TRBV27,TRBJ2-3,NA,CASSTILGFPQYF,TGTGCCAGCAGTACTATCCTAGGATTTCCGCAGTATTTT
once,TRBV7-9,TRBJ2-5,NA,CASSSIGGVVETQYF,TGTGCCAGCAGCTCGATCGGAGGGGTTGTTGAGACCCAGTACTTC
NA,TRBV7-2,TRBJ2-7,TRBD1,CASSPRAGGVTLNSYEQYF,TGTGCCAGCAGCCCGCGGGCAGGGGGCGTGACTTTAAACTCCTACGAGCAGTACTTC
NA,TRBV18,TRBJ2-3,NA,CASSPPQGDTQYF,TGTGCCAGCTCACCACCTCAGGGGGATACGCAGTATTTT
once,TRBV9,TRBJ2-1,TRBD2,CASSVRLAGNNEQFF,TGTGCCAGCAGCGTTCGCTTAGCGGGGAACAATGAGCAGTTCTTC